One sample yielded the 10 T cell receptor beta chains listed below, sequenced in a study of T cells expressing NK-cell markers. With the 5' RACE reads reprocessed, TCRdb shows one record per CDR3 protein and no DNA. The table for this sample gives 500,000 to 700,000 distinct CDR3 sequences. Sequencing used blood T cells: a sorted CD56 or NKG2C T cell subset, CD4+ or CD8+ T cells, or bulk PBMC T cells (not recorded which). The receptor source for this set is a man aged 18 to 30 in good health.

V usage is TRBV6-4 and J usage is TRBJ1-1. The CDR3 runs 13 residues. Per the germline V gene, CDR1 is MRHNA and CDR2 is SNTAGT. The CDR3 protein is CASSDRENTEAFF.

The chain uses TRBV20-1 and TRBJ1-4. Looked up from germline, CDR1 is DFQATT and CDR2 is SNEGSKA (reference sequence). The CDR3 has 13 residues. The CDR3 reads CSARQTESEKLFF.

V usage is TRBV20-1 and J usage is TRBJ2-1; TCRdb returns TRBD2, unconfirmable since there is no DNA. The CDR3 sequence is 13 residues long. Germline CDR1 and CDR2: DFQATT and SNEGSKA (reference sequence). The chain's CDR3 is CSAGSTRDNEQFF.

The V and J genes are TRBV12-3 or TRBV12-4 and TRBJ2-3. There are 13 residues in the CDR3. CDR3 sequence reads: CASSSRHTDTQYF.

This chain joins TRBV20-1 and TRBJ2-3; the D call from TCRdb, TRBD2, cannot be confirmed without DNA. Germline CDR1 is DFQATT and CDR2 is SNEGSKA (reference sequence). This CDR3 comprises 15 residues. CDR3 residues: CSARGFSGTTDTQYF.

The chain joins TRBV7-9 to TRBJ1-4; TCRdb selects TRBD1, and the lack of DNA leaves this call unchecked. CDR1 and CDR2 from the germline V gene are SEHNR and FQNEAQ (reference sequence). The CDR3 consists of 15 residues. CDR3 protein: CASSPGTVTNEKLFF.

The chain has TRBV2 and TRBJ1-5; TCRdb names TRBD1, which stays unverified in the absence of DNA. Germline values: CDR1 SNHLY, CDR2 FYNNEI. The CDR3 extends over 15 amino acids. This CDR3 is CASSDPGAFNQPQHF.

The chain is built from TRBV6-5 and TRBJ1-4; TCRdb gives TRBD1 as the D gene, but with no DNA this cannot be confirmed. Germline V gene lookup returns CDR1 MNHEY and CDR2 SVGAGI. The CDR3 consists of 19 residues. The CDR3 is CASSSEGLGQGSTNEKLFF.

This chain joins TRBV27 and TRBJ2-7; there is no DNA to check the TCRdb D call of TRBD2. Germline lookup yields CDR1 MNHEY and CDR2 SMNVEV (reference sequence). This CDR3 has 15 amino acids. The CDR3 region is CASSYAGTSTYEQYF.

This chain's CDR3 is CASSSSGFQPQHF. This chain uses TRBV27 with TRBJ1-5; no DNA is available, so the TRBD1 call from TCRdb remains unchecked. Germline loops: CDR1 MNHEY, CDR2 SMNVEV (reference sequence). The length of the CDR3 is 13 residues.